This is a list of T cell receptor beta chains from one sample in a study of breast tumors, draining lymph nodes, adjacent tissues. TCRdb processed the multiplex PCR reads anew with MiXCR; each CDR3 protein has one entry. Of 200,000 or so distinct CDR3 sequences listed, roughly 29% are singletons. The sample was axillary lymph node tissue. The receptors shown here come from a female donor with breast cancer. Some clones in this sample may be carry-over from other donors' samples. Each CDR3 is given with its conserved first and last residue. Each record gives: V gene, clone size, D gene, J gene, CDR3 protein, CDR3 DNA. A D gene is named only where the DNA matches it firmly. For some rows the clone size is stated as once, few or many, or as a class when expanded; others skip it.

V gene: TRBV12-3/TRBV12-4
clone size: .
D gene: .
J gene: TRBJ1-1
CDR3 protein: CASSYREYTEAFF
CDR3 DNA: TGTGCCAGCAGTTATCGCGAGTACACTGAAGCTTTCTTT

V gene: TRBV6-5
clone size: many
D gene: .
J gene: TRBJ2-7
CDR3 protein: CASSYSSVYEQYF
CDR3 DNA: TGTGCCAGCAGTTACTCGAGCGTTTACGAGCAGTACTTC

V gene: TRBV24-1
clone size: many
D gene: .
J gene: TRBJ2-7
CDR3 protein: CATSTASSYEQYF
CDR3 DNA: TGTGCCACCAGTACTGCGAGCTCCTACGAGCAGTACTTC

V gene: TRBV20-1
clone size: .
D gene: .
J gene: TRBJ2-5
CDR3 protein: CSARDVRGQPTQYF
CDR3 DNA: TGCAGTGCTAGAGATGTGCGGGGTCAGCCGACCCAGTACTTC

V gene: TRBV20-1
clone size: many
D gene: TRBD1
J gene: TRBJ1-5
CDR3 protein: CSARDLSGTGYNQPQHF
CDR3 DNA: TGCAGTGCTAGAGATCTTAGCGGGACAGGTTACAATCAGCCCCAGCATTTT

V gene: TRBV6-2/TRBV6-3
clone size: few
D gene: TRBD2
J gene: TRBJ2-3
CDR3 protein: CASSHPGLFLTDTQYF
CDR3 DNA: TGTGCCAGCAGTCACCCGGGACTATTTCTCACAGATACGCAGTATTTT

V gene: TRBV20-1
clone size: many
D gene: .
J gene: TRBJ1-5
CDR3 protein: CSAGGHTSNQPQHF
CDR3 DNA: TGCAGTGCAGGGGGACATACCAGCAATCAGCCCCAGCATTTT

V gene: TRBV5-5
clone size: many
D gene: .
J gene: TRBJ2-3
CDR3 protein: CASSSGAGEVDTQYF
CDR3 DNA: TGTGCCAGCAGCTCGGGGGCAGGCGAGGTCGATACGCAGTATTTT

V gene: TRBV5-8
clone size: many
D gene: .
J gene: TRBJ2-3
CDR3 protein: CASSLTVGGPTDTQYF
CDR3 DNA: TGTGCCAGCAGCTTAACGGTCGGGGGGCCTACAGATACGCAGTATTTT

V gene: TRBV27
clone size: .
D gene: TRBD1
J gene: TRBJ1-6
CDR3 protein: CASSFTGGSSPLHF
CDR3 DNA: TGTGCCAGCAGTTTTACAGGGGGGAGTTCACCCCTCCACTTT

V gene: TRBV7-9
clone size: many
D gene: .
J gene: TRBJ2-5
CDR3 protein: CASSFQETQYF
CDR3 DNA: TGTGCCAGCAGCTTTCAAGAGACCCAGTACTTC

V gene: TRBV6-6
clone size: few
D gene: TRBD2
J gene: TRBJ2-1
CDR3 protein: CASSQGTSGRWQFF
CDR3 DNA: TGTGCCAGCAGTCAGGGGACTAGCGGGAGGTGGCAGTTCTTC

V gene: TRBV24-1
clone size: .
D gene: TRBD2
J gene: TRBJ2-3
CDR3 protein: CATSDRTSGGASDTQYF
CDR3 DNA: TGTGCCACCAGTGATCGGACTAGCGGGGGGGCATCAGATACGCAGTATTTT

V gene: TRBV6-6
clone size: .
D gene: .
J gene: TRBJ1-1
CDR3 protein: CASRKKQNAGGTEAFF
CDR3 DNA: TGTGCCAGCAGAAAAAAACAGAACGCCGGGGGCACTGAAGCTTTCTTT

V gene: TRBV24-1
clone size: .
D gene: .
J gene: TRBJ1-1
CDR3 protein: CATSDSAKETEAFF
CDR3 DNA: TGTGCCACCAGTGATTCGGCGAAGGAGACTGAAGCTTTCTTT

V gene: TRBV24-1
clone size: .
D gene: .
J gene: TRBJ1-5
CDR3 protein: CATSEGYEQYFGPGTRLTQQPQHF
CDR3 DNA: .

V gene: TRBV3-1
clone size: many
D gene: .
J gene: TRBJ1-2
CDR3 protein: CASSQQGSNYGYTF
CDR3 DNA: TGTGCCAGCAGCCAACAGGGGTCTAACTATGGCTACACCTTC

V gene: TRBV5-4
clone size: many
D gene: .
J gene: TRBJ2-3
CDR3 protein: CASSPGLGGVTDTQYF
CDR3 DNA: TGTGCCAGCAGCCCCGGACTAGGGGGGGTCACAGATACGCAGTATTTT

V gene: TRBV5-4
clone size: many
D gene: TRBD1
J gene: TRBJ2-3
CDR3 protein: CASSIQGSDTQYF
CDR3 DNA: TGTGCCAGCAGCATACAGGGGTCAGATACGCAGTATTTT

V gene: TRBV4-1
clone size: many
D gene: TRBD1
J gene: TRBJ1-2
CDR3 protein: CASSQVYPGGLDGYTF
CDR3 DNA: TGCGCCAGCAGCCAAGTCTATCCAGGGGGCTTGGATGGCTACACCTTC

V gene: TRBV7-3
clone size: .
D gene: .
J gene: TRBJ2-5
CDR3 protein: CASSSEDGERETQYF
CDR3 DNA: TGTGCCAGCAGCTCCGAGGACGGGGAGCGGGAGACCCAGTACTTC

V gene: TRBV12-3/TRBV12-4
clone size: .
D gene: .
J gene: TRBJ2-1
CDR3 protein: CASRLSGPRSYNEQFF
CDR3 DNA: TGTGCCAGCAGACTAAGCGGGCCCCGCTCCTACAATGAGCAGTTCTTC

V gene: TRBV7-8
clone size: many
D gene: TRBD2
J gene: TRBJ2-3
CDR3 protein: CASRRDYPSTDTQYF
CDR3 DNA: TGTGCCAGCAGAAGGGACTACCCTAGCACAGATACGCAGTATTTT

V gene: TRBV29-1
clone size: .
D gene: TRBD1
J gene: TRBJ2-7
CDR3 protein: CSGTGTGGRYEQYF
CDR3 DNA: TGCAGCGGAACCGGGACAGGGGGAAGGTACGAGCAGTACTTC

V gene: TRBV7-6
clone size: many
D gene: .
J gene: TRBJ1-2
CDR3 protein: CASSLAQDYGYTF
CDR3 DNA: TGTGCCAGCAGCTTAGCACAGGACTATGGCTACACCTTC

V gene: TRBV20-1
clone size: .
D gene: .
J gene: TRBJ1-1
CDR3 protein: CSARGARVNTEAFF
CDR3 DNA: TGCAGTGCTAGAGGGGCCAGGGTGAACACTGAAGCTTTCTTT

V gene: TRBV6-1
clone size: many
D gene: .
J gene: TRBJ2-1
CDR3 protein: CASSELGDEQFF
CDR3 DNA: TGTGCCAGCAGTGAGTTGGGGGATGAGCAGTTCTTC

V gene: TRBV20-1
clone size: .
D gene: .
J gene: TRBJ1-6
CDR3 protein: CSASQQGDGSPLHF
CDR3 DNA: TGCAGTGCTAGTCAACAGGGCGACGGATCACCCCTCCACTTT

V gene: TRBV28
clone size: many
D gene: TRBD1
J gene: TRBJ1-2
CDR3 protein: CASGDSGGYGYTF
CDR3 DNA: TGTGCCAGCGGGGACAGTGGAGGCTATGGCTACACCTTC

V gene: TRBV2
clone size: .
D gene: .
J gene: TRBJ1-5
CDR3 protein: CASRGGKGNNQPQHF
CDR3 DNA: TGTGCCAGCAGGGGGGGGAAGGGGAATAATCAGCCCCAGCATTTT

V gene: TRBV11-2
clone size: few
D gene: .
J gene: TRBJ2-7
CDR3 protein: CASSFSGRTYEQYF
CDR3 DNA: TGTGCCAGCAGCTTTTCCGGGAGAACCTACGAGCAGTACTTC

V gene: TRBV6-5
clone size: few
D gene: .
J gene: TRBJ1-2
CDR3 protein: CASSYGETNYGYTF
CDR3 DNA: TGTGCCAGCAGTTACGGGGAAACTAACTATGGCTACACCTTC

V gene: TRBV7-2
clone size: .
D gene: .
J gene: TRBJ2-2
CDR3 protein: CASSFVGTRANTGRLFF
CDR3 DNA: TGTGCCAGCAGCTTCGTTGGGACACGAGCGAACACCGGGCGGCTGTTTTTT

V gene: TRBV9
clone size: many
D gene: TRBD2
J gene: TRBJ2-3
CDR3 protein: CASSKILAGGSTDTQYF
CDR3 DNA: TGTGCCAGCAGCAAAATCCTGGCGGGAGGCAGCACAGATACGCAGTATTTT

V gene: TRBV20-1
clone size: .
D gene: TRBD1
J gene: TRBJ2-6
CDR3 protein: CSARDRVNTAANVLTF
CDR3 DNA: TGCAGTGCTAGGGACAGGGTAAACACTGCGGCCAACGTCCTGACTTTC

V gene: TRBV29-1
clone size: many
D gene: .
J gene: TRBJ2-2
CDR3 protein: CSGLGELFF
CDR3 DNA: TGCAGCGGGCTCGGGGAGCTGTTTTTT

V gene: TRBV12-3/TRBV12-4
clone size: few
D gene: TRBD1
J gene: TRBJ2-1
CDR3 protein: CASSFGGGWDRLYNEQFF
CDR3 DNA: TGTGCCAGCAGTTTCGGCGGCGGGTGGGACAGGCTATACAATGAGCAGTTCTTC

V gene: TRBV5-8
clone size: many
D gene: TRBD1
J gene: TRBJ1-2
CDR3 protein: CASSLNRGINYGYTF
CDR3 DNA: TGTGCCAGCAGCTTGAACAGGGGGATAAACTATGGCTACACCTTC

V gene: TRBV11-2
clone size: .
D gene: .
J gene: TRBJ1-1
CDR3 protein: CASSLGGRTEAFF
CDR3 DNA: TGTGCCAGCAGCCTAGGGGGTCGGACTGAAGCTTTCTTT

V gene: TRBV2
clone size: .
D gene: .
J gene: TRBJ1-5
CDR3 protein: CASSATLAGGGEQPQHF
CDR3 DNA: TGTGCCAGCAGTGCGACACTAGCGGGAGGTGGCGAGCAGCCCCAGCATTTT

V gene: TRBV15
clone size: .
D gene: .
J gene: TRBJ1-2
CDR3 protein: CATSTRPTKANYGYTF
CDR3 DNA: TGTGCCACCAGCACTAGACCTACGAAAGCTAACTATGGCTACACCTTC

V gene: TRBV11-2
clone size: many
D gene: TRBD2
J gene: TRBJ2-3
CDR3 protein: CASSFGLAGATDTQYF
CDR3 DNA: TGTGCCAGCAGCTTTGGGCTAGCGGGGGCCACAGATACGCAGTATTTT

V gene: TRBV28
clone size: .
D gene: TRBD2
J gene: TRBJ2-5
CDR3 protein: CASSSPPPSGRGGETQYF
CDR3 DNA: TGTGCCAGCAGTTCCCCGCCCCCTAGCGGGAGGGGTGGAGAGACCCAGTACTTC

V gene: TRBV19
clone size: many
D gene: TRBD1
J gene: TRBJ2-1
CDR3 protein: CASSSDRAVGTYNEQFF
CDR3 DNA: TGTGCCAGTAGTTCCGACAGGGCAGTGGGTACCTACAATGAGCAGTTCTTC

V gene: TRBV7-2
clone size: .
D gene: TRBD1
J gene: TRBJ1-2
CDR3 protein: CASSSTGTGGGYGYTF
CDR3 DNA: TGTGCCAGCAGCAGTACCGGGACAGGGGGCGGCTATGGCTACACCTTC

V gene: TRBV5-6
clone size: .
D gene: .
J gene: TRBJ2-5
CDR3 protein: CASRPDISGSETQYF
CDR3 DNA: TGTGCCAGCAGACCGGACATTTCGGGTTCGGAGACCCAGTACTTC

V gene: TRBV20-1
clone size: many
D gene: TRBD2
J gene: TRBJ2-3
CDR3 protein: CSARGGTSGRDTQYF
CDR3 DNA: TGCAGTGCTAGAGGGGGGACTAGCGGGAGAGATACGCAGTATTTT

V gene: TRBV15
clone size: .
D gene: .
J gene: TRBJ1-4
CDR3 protein: CATSPYLGEKLFF
CDR3 DNA: TGTGCCACCAGCCCTTACTTAGGCGAAAAACTGTTTTTT